A selection of T cell receptor beta chains follows, all from one sample in a study of T cells in Graves' hyperthyroidism and ophthalmopathy. One entry per CDR3 protein results from TCRdb running MiXCR on the multiplex PCR reads. The table lists roughly 500,000 distinct CDR3 sequences, around 22% of them singletons. Source material: blood. These receptors originate from a young woman with Graves' ophthalmopathy. The CDR3 runs from the conserved cysteine through the conserved F or W. Each record gives: clone size, CDR3 length, V gene, D gene, J gene, CDR3 protein, CDR3 DNA. A D gene is named only where the DNA matches it firmly. Clone size is given for some rows only: seen once, a few or many times, or a class if the clone is expanded.

abundance: many
len: 19
v_gene: TRBV6-2/TRBV6-3
d_gene: NA
j_gene: TRBJ1-5
CDR3aa: CASSYSSYPKKASNQPQHF
CDR3nt: TGTGCCAGCAGTTACTCGTCTTACCCCAAAAAAGCGAGCAATCAGCCCCAGCATTTT

abundance: many
len: 15
v_gene: TRBV20-1
d_gene: NA
j_gene: TRBJ2-5
CDR3aa: CSARAYGQGNETQYF
CDR3nt: TGCAGTGCTAGAGCCTACGGTCAGGGTAACGAGACCCAGTACTTC

abundance: NA
len: 13
v_gene: TRBV6-2/TRBV6-3
d_gene: NA
j_gene: TRBJ1-1
CDR3aa: CASSYIYTTEAFF
CDR3nt: TGTGCCAGCAGTTATATCTACACCACTGAAGCTTTCTTT

abundance: many
len: 12
v_gene: TRBV12-3/TRBV12-4
d_gene: NA
j_gene: TRBJ1-6
CDR3aa: CASSFGLSPLHF
CDR3nt: TGTGCCAGCAGTTTCGGACTTTCACCCCTCCACTTT

abundance: many
len: 15
v_gene: TRBV7-9
d_gene: TRBD2
j_gene: TRBJ2-7
CDR3aa: CASSLAGLASYEQYF
CDR3nt: TGTGCCAGCAGCTTAGCGGGACTAGCGTCGTACGAGCAGTACTTC

abundance: NA
len: 15
v_gene: TRBV20-1
d_gene: TRBD2
j_gene: TRBJ2-7
CDR3aa: CSARPSGLDLYEQYF
CDR3nt: TGCAGTGCTAGACCCTCGGGACTAGACCTATACGAGCAGTACTTC

abundance: many
len: 11
v_gene: TRBV4-1
d_gene: NA
j_gene: TRBJ1-2
CDR3aa: CASSQGYGYTF
CDR3nt: TGTGCCAGCAGCCAAGGGTATGGCTACACCTTC

abundance: many
len: 13
v_gene: TRBV6-1
d_gene: NA
j_gene: TRBJ2-2
CDR3aa: CASRAANTGELFF
CDR3nt: TGTGCCAGCAGGGCTGCTAACACCGGGGAGCTGTTTTTT

abundance: NA
len: 15
v_gene: TRBV5-1
d_gene: NA
j_gene: TRBJ2-2
CDR3aa: CASSVEGLNTGELFF
CDR3nt: TGCGCCAGCAGCGTGGAGGGACTTAACACCGGGGAGCTGTTTTTT

abundance: NA
len: 14
v_gene: TRBV6-5
d_gene: NA
j_gene: TRBJ1-5
CDR3aa: CASSLNGQHQPQHF
CDR3nt: TGTGCCAGCAGTTTAAATGGTCAGCATCAGCCCCAGCATTTT

abundance: many
len: 13
v_gene: TRBV6-4
d_gene: NA
j_gene: TRBJ1-1
CDR3aa: CASSDSPNTEAFF
CDR3nt: TGTGCCAGCAGTGACTCACCGAACACTGAAGCTTTCTTT

abundance: NA
len: 16
v_gene: TRBV4-2
d_gene: NA
j_gene: TRBJ1-5
CDR3aa: CASSHGGGEGNQPQHF
CDR3nt: TGTGCCAGCAGCCACGGTGGGGGGGAAGGCAATCAGCCCCAGCATTTT

abundance: NA
len: 17
v_gene: TRBV5-1
d_gene: TRBD1
j_gene: TRBJ2-5
CDR3aa: CASSWGPTLGTGETQYF
CDR3nt: TGCGCCAGCAGCTGGGGCCCCACCCTCGGGACAGGGGAGACCCAGTACTTC

abundance: NA
len: 13
v_gene: TRBV20-1
d_gene: NA
j_gene: TRBJ1-1
CDR3aa: CSASLALSTEAFF
CDR3nt: TGCAGTGCTAGCCTAGCCCTGTCCACTGAAGCTTTCTTT

abundance: NA
len: 16
v_gene: TRBV19
d_gene: TRBD1
j_gene: TRBJ2-5
CDR3aa: CASSNRRTGDTETQYF
CDR3nt: TGTGCCAGTAGTAACAGAAGGACAGGGGATACGGAGACCCAGTACTTC

abundance: many
len: 14
v_gene: TRBV10-3
d_gene: NA
j_gene: TRBJ2-7
CDR3aa: CAISESGRPYEQYF
CDR3nt: TGTGCCATCAGTGAGTCCGGTCGGCCCTACGAGCAGTACTTC

abundance: many
len: 15
v_gene: TRBV9
d_gene: NA
j_gene: TRBJ1-2
CDR3aa: CASSPMAGANYGYTF
CDR3nt: TGTGCCAGCAGCCCTATGGCAGGGGCTAACTATGGCTACACCTTC